The rows below give T cell receptor beta chains drawn from one sample of a study of spatial heterogeneity in lung cancer. A single record per CDR3 protein comes from TCRdb applying MiXCR to the 5' RACE reads. The table shows over 10,000 distinct CDR3 sequences, with around 5% occurring only once. The sequences come from lung tumor tissue, collected at surgery. The source is a male donor with early-stage non-small cell lung cancer. Each CDR3 is given with its conserved first and last residue. The D gene is left open where the match is weak.

v_call: TRBV20-1
j_call: TRBJ2-3
d_call: TRBD2
cdr3_aa: CSARDAASGRSAWYF

v_call: TRBV11-3
j_call: TRBJ2-1
d_call: NA
cdr3_aa: CASTLSGINSYNEQFF

v_call: TRBV25-1
j_call: TRBJ2-3
d_call: NA
cdr3_aa: CASSPVKGTDTQYF

v_call: TRBV4-2
j_call: TRBJ2-3
d_call: TRBD2
cdr3_aa: CASSQEERASGGRYTQYF

v_call: TRBV14
j_call: TRBJ1-1
d_call: NA
cdr3_aa: CASSQQGNTEAFF

v_call: TRBV7-2
j_call: TRBJ2-1
d_call: TRBD2
cdr3_aa: CASSFGLAGDEQFF

v_call: TRBV7-3
j_call: TRBJ2-3
d_call: NA
cdr3_aa: CASSQPPPDTQYF

v_call: TRBV6-5
j_call: TRBJ2-3
d_call: NA
cdr3_aa: CASSGQSRTDTQYF

v_call: TRBV3-1
j_call: TRBJ2-7
d_call: NA
cdr3_aa: CASSQEESGEQYF

v_call: TRBV2
j_call: TRBJ2-3
d_call: TRBD2
cdr3_aa: CASSVGAGSGDTQYF

v_call: TRBV20-1
j_call: TRBJ1-5
d_call: NA
cdr3_aa: CSATRGGNQPQHF

v_call: TRBV6-4
j_call: TRBJ2-2
d_call: TRBD2
cdr3_aa: CASSDSRTSGGLNTGELFF